The 30 T cell receptor beta chains below all came from one sample that was sequenced in a study of blood T cell repertoires in COVID-19. TCRdb keeps only in-frame clones here, not all; method: immunoSEQ multiplex PCR. Among around 16,000 clones listed, roughly four fifths were seen once. The sample consisted of peripheral blood. Receptors were obtained from a man older than 75 with active or convalescent COVID-19.

In this sample, this clone turned up once. The chain recombines TRBV5-1 with TRBJ1-4; D may be TRBD1 (5 bases). The CDR3 is made up of 15 amino acids. Trimming shortened V by 4 bases and J by 3 bases, and 13 bases separated the two germline ends. Germline lookup yields CDR1 SGHRS and CDR2 YFSETQ. In DNA, the CDR3 is TGCGCCAGCAGCCCGGGGGGTACTTCTAATGAAAAACTGTTTTTT. This gives the protein CASSPGGTSNEKLFF.

The chain employs TRBV28 and TRBJ2-7, with 7 bases fitting TRBD1. The CDR3 spans 13 residues. V gave up 2 bases and J gave up 6 bases; unmatched junction bases: 4. CDR1 and CDR2 (germline): MDHEN, SYDVKM. CDR3 in amino acids: CASSLGDRTEQYF. The DNA for the CDR3 is TGTGCCAGCAGTTTAGGGGACAGAACCGAGCAGTACTTC.

The rearrangement uses TRBV7-2 and TRBJ2-1; possibly TRBD1 for D (5 bases). The CDR3 consists of 14 residues. V was shortened by 0 bases and J by 9 bases, with 12 bases between the two germline ends. Germline V gene sequence: CDR1 SGHTA, CDR2 FQGNSA. CDR3 coding DNA: TGTGCCAGCAGCTTAGCGCTTAGGGGTTCTGAGCAGTTCTTC. This codes for CASSLALRGSEQFF.

V gene TRBV7-8 combines with J gene TRBJ2-6; D ambiguous. V lost 3 bases to trimming and J lost 0 bases, with 9 bases between them. This CDR3 has 16 amino acids. CDR1 and CDR2 from the germline V gene are SGHVS and FQNEAQ. In DNA form, the CDR3 reads TGTGCCAGCAGCTTCGGGTTCCCCTCTGGGGCCAACGTCCTGACTTTC. Residues: CASSFGFPSGANVLTF.

Note on this clone: This sample includes further DNA sequences coding for the same CDR3. The genes are TRBV2 and TRBJ2-5, with TRBD2 identical over 10 bases. Germline lookup yields CDR1 SNHLY and CDR2 FYNNEI. J was trimmed by 2 bases and V by 1 base; bases with no gene match: 1. The CDR3 consists of 15 residues. The CDR3 region has the DNA TGTGCCAGCAGTGAAGTACTAGCGGGGCAAGAGACCCAGTACTTC. Amino acid sequence: CASSEVLAGQETQYF.

The sample holds one count of this clone. The CDR3 DNA sequence: TGTGCCAGCCTCCCTCCTCTCCGTAATGAGCAGTTCTTC. Its protein is CASLPPLRNEQFF. The J gene is TRBJ2-1, the V gene TRBV28, with D uncertain. The CDR3 spans 13 residues. Germline CDR1 MDHEN, CDR2 SYDVKM. V lost 8 bases and J lost 7, with 15 bases in between. Supplemented by reference TRBV28 and TRBJ2-1, the full variable domain reads DVKVTQSSRYLVKRTGEKVFLECVQDMDHENMFWYRQDPGLGLRLIYFSYDVKMKEKGDIPEGYSVSREKKERFSLILESASTNQTSMYLCASLPPLRNEQFFGPGTRLTVL.

The chain recombines TRBV5-1 with TRBJ1-6; TRBD1 agrees at 8 bases. The germline V gene has CDR1 SGHRS and CDR2 YFSETQ. Trimming took 3 bases from V and 8 from J; bases not matched to a gene: 7. This CDR3 is 15 amino acids long. This chain's CDR3 is CASSSLDRGDSPLHF. CDR3 coding DNA: TGCGCCAGCAGCTCCCTCGACAGGGGAGATTCACCCCTCCACTTT.

V usage is TRBV6-1 and J usage is TRBJ2-5, with 8 nucleotides matching TRBD1. V was clipped by 6 bases and J by 6 bases; unmatched bases: 3. The CDR3 is 12 amino acids. Germline lookup yields CDR1 MNHNS and CDR2 SASEGT. The CDR3 DNA reads TGTGCCAGCAGCAGGGGGCCCCAGACCCAGTACTTC. It yields the protein CASSRGPQTQYF.

The rearrangement uses TRBV4-1 and TRBJ1-1, with 8 bases matching TRBD1. The CDR3 has 16 residues. V shed 4 bases and J 2 bases; nucleotides not matched to a gene: 9. Germline CDR1 MGHRA, CDR2 YSYEKL. The CDR3, as DNA: TGCGCCAGCAGCCGTTCTCCCGGGACAGGAAACACTGAAGCTTTCTTT. Its translation: CASSRSPGTGNTEAFF.

This clone appeared a single time. The chain links TRBV4-3 to TRBJ1-2; D is perhaps TRBD1 (6 bases). V was clipped by 0 bases and J by 6 bases, with 11 bases between them. Germline loops: CDR1 LGHNA, CDR2 YSLEER. The CDR3 length is 14 residues. CDR3 DNA sequence: TGCGCCAGCAGCCAAGAACAACAGGGCGATGGCTACACCTTC. The encoded protein is CASSQEQQGDGYTF.

The chain has TRBV30 and TRBJ1-3; 9 positions match TRBD1. The CDR3 has 13 amino acids. Trimming removed 8 bases from V and 3 bases from J; junction bases left unmatched: 5. Looked up from germline, CDR1 is GTSNPN and CDR2 is SVGIG (reference sequence). CDR3 region: CARQGEVGNTIYF. The DNA of the CDR3 is TGTGCCCGACAGGGGGAGGTTGGAAACACCATATATTTT.

The chain links TRBV6-1 to TRBJ2-3; 8 bases map to TRBD2. From germline, CDR1 is MNHNS and CDR2 SASEGT. V lost 2 bases, J lost 2 bases, and 9 bases stayed unmatched. This CDR3 has 17 residues. In nucleotides, the CDR3 is TGTGCCAGCAGTGAACAAGTTGGCGGGGGGATCACAGATACGCAGTATTTT. Translated, it gives CASSEQVGGGITDTQYF.

This chain connects TRBV9 to TRBJ2-5; weak D call: TRBD1 (5 bases). The CDR3 consists of 14 residues. Looked up from germline, CDR1 is SGDLS and CDR2 is YYNGEE. V was cut by 1 base and J by 3 bases, with 10 bases left in between. The CDR3 DNA reads TGTGCCAGCAGCGTACAGGCAGGGAAAGAGACCCAGTACTTC. Amino acids: CASSVQAGKETQYF.

This sequence joins TRBV29-1 and TRBJ1-1; 7 bases map to TRBD1. The trim removed 6 bases at V and 7 bases at J, leaving 2 bases unmatched. The length of the CDR3 is 10 residues. Germline V gene lookup returns CDR1 SQVTM and CDR2 ANQGSEA. Here the CDR3 DNA reads TGCAGCGTGCGACAGGGTGAAGCTTTCTTT. It codes for CSVRQGEAFF.

Turning to this clone: Because the CDR3's place on the DNA is in doubt, the DNA is left out and the CDR3 is given as listed by TCRdb. The chain links TRBV29-1 to TRBJ1-1; TRBD1, the table's D call, lacks a check against the DNA. CDR1 and CDR2 from the germline V gene are SQVTM and ANQGSEA. The CDR3 length equals 12 residues, ends included. CDR3 sequence: CSVGQGAHDGFF.

V and J are TRBV7-3 and TRBJ1-4, with D perhaps TRBD1 (5 bases). Germline V gene sequence: CDR1 SGHTA, CDR2 FQGTGA. V shed 4 bases and J shed 8 bases, with 11 bases lying between them. CDR3 length: 13 amino acids. The CDR3: CASSSQAGEKLFF. The CDR3 region has the DNA TGTGCCAGCAGCTCACAGGCCGGCGAAAAACTGTTTTTT.

This clone is a singleton in its sample. The chain links TRBV24-1 to TRBJ2-3, with no clear D. CDR3 size: 13 residues. Between the trimmed V and J ends, which lost 7 bases and 4 bases, there was a span of 11 bases. The germline gives CDR1 KGHDR, CDR2 SFDVKD. CDR3 bases: TGTGCCACCAGCAGTGTGTCCCCAGATACGCAGTATTTT. The encoded protein is CATSSVSPDTQYF.

V is TRBV11-3 and J is TRBJ2-2; tentatively, D is TRBD2 (6 bases). V was pared by 6 bases and J by 3 bases, with 11 bases between. The CDR3 spans 14 residues. From germline, CDR1 is SGHNT and CDR2 YENEEA. This chain's CDR3 is CASRGGLYTGELFF. The CDR3, as DNA: TGTGCCAGCAGGGGGGGACTGTACACCGGGGAGCTGTTTTTT.

The chain combines TRBV2 with TRBJ2-5, with TRBD1 identical over 7 bases. Trimming took 3 bases from V and 8 from J; bases not matched to a gene: 6. Germline V gene data show CDR1 as SNHLY and CDR2 as FYNNEI. The CDR3 length is 13 residues. DNA of the CDR3: TGTGCCAGCAGTGAGGGTAGGGGGCCCACCCAGTACTTC. Translating gives CASSEGRGPTQYF.

The chain employs TRBV21-1 and TRBJ2-3; TRBD1, the table's D call, was not compared with the DNA. TRBV21-1 is given as a pseudogene. CDR3 size: 16 residues. CDR3 amino acids: CASNKHPRGRADTQYF. In nucleotides, the CDR3 is TGTGCCAGCAACAAACATCCCAGGGGGCGAGCAGATACGCAGTATTTT.

The CDR3 coding sequence is TGTGCCAGCAGCGTAGCACTAGCGGCGCTCAGGGGCGGGGAGCTGTTTTTT. Residues: CASSVALAALRGGELFF. This rearrangement joins TRBV9 to TRBJ2-2; 8 nucleotides align to TRBD2. V lost 0 bases, J lost 7 bases, and 11 bases stayed unmatched. Germline CDR1 SGDLS, CDR2 YYNGEE. The CDR3 is made up of 17 amino acids.

The V call is TRBV6-6, the J call TRBJ2-7; D is undetermined. The CDR3 has 13 residues. Trimming removed 4 bases at V and 0 bases at J, with 7 bases between. The V gene's germline CDR1 is MNHNY and CDR2 SVGAGI (reference sequence). Here the CDR3 reads CASSLGNSYEQYF. Here the CDR3 DNA reads TGTGCCAGCAGTTTGGGCAACTCCTACGAGCAGTACTTC.

The chain combines TRBV20-1 with TRBJ1-2; D is undetermined. This CDR3 is built from 11 residues. CDR1 is DFQATT, CDR2 SNEGSKA, per germline (reference sequence). V lost 5 bases, J lost 7 bases, and 11 bases lay in between. CDR3 residues: CSAELIGGYTF. The DNA for the CDR3 is TGCAGTGCTGAACTTATTGGTGGCTACACCTTC.

CDR3 bases: TGTGCCAGCAGCTTAGTAATACTAGCGGGGGAGACCCAGTACTTC. It encodes CASSLVILAGETQYF. The chain recombines TRBV7-2 with TRBJ2-5; TRBD2 matches at 10 bases. V gave up 1 base and J gave up 5 bases; unmatched junction bases: 4. CDR3 length: 15 amino acids. CDR1 is SGHTA, CDR2 FQGNSA, per germline.

The sample holds one count of this clone. CDR3 sequence reads: CASSASGTFGELFF. CDR3 sequence (DNA): TGTGCCAGCAGCGCTAGCGGGACGTTCGGGGAGCTGTTTTTT. The chain has TRBV6-6 and TRBJ2-2; 9 bases are shared with TRBD2. V was clipped by 6 bases and J by 7 bases; unmatched bases: 6. The length of the CDR3 is 14 residues. Germline V CDR1 and CDR2: MNHNY, SVGAGI (reference sequence).

V gene TRBV28 combines with J gene TRBJ1-1; a possible D gene is TRBD1 (5 bases). V was clipped by 7 bases and J by 6 bases, with 15 bases between them. From germline, CDR1 is MDHEN and CDR2 SYDVKM. The CDR3 has 13 amino acids. The DNA of the CDR3 is TGTGCCAGCATCTGGGGCGGGGGATCTGAAGCTTTCTTT. This sequence encodes CASIWGGGSEAFF.

The chain couples TRBV28 to TRBJ2-1; D unresolved. CDR3 length: 15 amino acids. Germline CDR1 MDHEN, CDR2 SYDVKM. The V and J ends lost 6 bases and 0 bases respectively, with 12 bases between them. The CDR3 DNA follows: TGTGCCAGCAGAGATCTATCGAGCTCCTACAATGAGCAGTTCTTC. As protein: CASRDLSSSYNEQFF.

The chain carries TRBV2 and TRBJ1-1, with TRBD1 identical over 8 bases. The germline V gene has CDR1 SNHLY and CDR2 FYNNEI. This CDR3 has 13 amino acids. The V segment lost 10 bases and the J segment 4 bases; nucleotides outside the gene matches: 8. The CDR3: CATAQGGGTEAFF. In DNA form, the CDR3 reads TGTGCCACTGCACAGGGGGGGGGCACTGAAGCTTTCTTT.

J is TRBJ2-5 and V is TRBV30; tentative D call: TRBD1 (6 bases). V lost 2 bases to trimming and J lost 5 bases, with 21 bases between them. This CDR3 is 16 amino acids long. Per the germline V gene, CDR1 is GTSNPN and CDR2 is SVGIG (reference sequence). This chain's CDR3 is CAWSSSGAGFLETQYF. CDR3 coding DNA: TGTGCCTGGAGTAGTTCAGGGGCCGGCTTCCTCGAGACCCAGTACTTC.

This chain connects TRBV6-5 to TRBJ2-5, with TRBD2 matching 8 bases. The CDR3 runs to 15 residues. V gave up 5 bases and J gave up 2 bases; unmatched junction bases: 7. CDR1 and CDR2 (germline): MNHEY, SVGAGI. CDR3 DNA sequence: TGTGCCAGCAGTCGCGGGGGGCCGGGGCAAGAGACCCAGTACTTC. As protein: CASSRGGPGQETQYF.